The clone carrying this T cell receptor (beta chain) has just a few counts. Its antigen remains unidentified. Per individual sample, total RNA of at least 5.5 micrograms was extracted. Germline V gene sequence: CDR1 SGHTA, CDR2 FQGNSA. Trimming left V 4 bases short and J 0 bases short, with 12 bases between. CDR3 length: 15 residues. This sample stems from a study of blood T cells in healthy people across ages. Study-level points and caveats: Per-million-T-cell TCR beta diversity fell roughly linearly with age. The unknown donor CMV status may have confounded expanded clonotype changes.

The use of a sample-barcoded 5' primer and a J-beta primer mix characterized a second PCR of roughly 7 to 11 cycles. TCRdb itself ran the 5' RACE reads through MiXCR, one entry per CDR3 protein. The table has 1,500,000 or so distinct CDR3 sequences, 59% seen once. The TCR was taken from a man younger than 35 in good health. The chain combines TRBV7-2 with TRBJ2-5; unclear D gene. Sequenced: blood. CDR3 in amino acids: CASSSPAWYQETQYF. The CDR3 DNA sequence: TGTGCCAGCAGCTCCCCCGCCTGGTACCAAGAGACCCAGTACTTC.